This T cell receptor beta chain came from a study of T cells in localized non-small cell lung cancer. Study-wide findings and caveats: The greatest T cell clonality was found in uninvolved adjacent lung (higher than in tumor). In adjacent lung appeared a median around 60 of the top 100 tumor clones. Sequencing was limited to one tumor region, leaving the possibility of heterogeneity open. Prolonged overall survival went with higher T cell density in the blood.

V shed 4 bases and J 10 bases; nucleotides not matched to a gene: 6. Looked up from germline, CDR1 is MNHNY and CDR2 is SVGAGI (reference sequence). This CDR3 is 13 amino acids long. In the case of this clone: Its target is not known.

Only in-frame clones appear in the TCRdb table, and some are missing; sequencing was by immunoSEQ multiplex PCR. Here the sample spans 20,000 to 25,000 clones, 70% to 90% being singletons. The gene calls are TRBV6-6 and TRBJ2-1; 8 bases line up with TRBD1. Sequencing was performed on peripheral blood, taken before any cancer treatment. This receptor was taken from an older female donor with stage I lung adenocarcinoma. The CDR3 nucleotides read TGTGCCAGCAGTTCCACACAGGGGGGAGAGCAGTTCTTC. Protein product: CASSSTQGGEQFF.